This is a list of T cell receptor beta chains from one sample in a study of synovial regulatory T cells in juvenile arthritis. Assay used: immunoSEQ multiplex PCR; TCRdb lists only in-frame clones, some missing. Its table records approximately 2,000 clones. Sequencing was performed on Treg cells from the synovium. These TCRs come from a donor younger than 30 with juvenile idiopathic arthritis. CDR3s include the opening cysteine and the closing phenylalanine or tryptophan. Fields, in order: V gene, J gene, clone size, CDR3 protein. Clone size is given as once, few, many or a size class.

v_gene: TRBV19; j_gene: TRBJ2-3; abundance: medium-sized; CDR3aa: CASSSADTQYF
v_gene: TRBV4-3; j_gene: TRBJ2-3; abundance: medium-sized; CDR3aa: CASSQRTSIGTDTQYF
v_gene: TRBV6-6; j_gene: TRBJ1-5; abundance: medium-sized; CDR3aa: CASRLNSNQPQHF
v_gene: TRBV11-2; j_gene: TRBJ2-7; abundance: medium-sized; CDR3aa: CASSLRQAAYEQYF
v_gene: TRBV4-1; j_gene: TRBJ2-1; abundance: medium-sized; CDR3aa: CASSRSSYNEQFF
v_gene: TRBV5-4; j_gene: TRBJ2-1; abundance: medium-sized; CDR3aa: CASSFGTSPRDEQFF
v_gene: TRBV25-1; j_gene: TRBJ1-5; abundance: medium-sized; CDR3aa: CASSQGAALNQPQHF
v_gene: TRBV7-2; j_gene: TRBJ1-2; abundance: medium-sized; CDR3aa: CASSRDTYGYTF
v_gene: TRBV30; j_gene: TRBJ1-2; abundance: medium-sized; CDR3aa: CAWSGDRVYRYTF
v_gene: TRBV19; j_gene: TRBJ1-2; abundance: medium-sized; CDR3aa: CASHEGTGYGYTF
v_gene: TRBV12-5; j_gene: TRBJ2-7; abundance: large; CDR3aa: CASANDEQYF
v_gene: TRBV14; j_gene: TRBJ2-5; abundance: medium-sized; CDR3aa: CASSQGPGALQETQYF
v_gene: TRBV18; j_gene: TRBJ1-1; abundance: medium-sized; CDR3aa: CASSSTGFAEAFF
v_gene: TRBV2; j_gene: TRBJ2-7; abundance: medium-sized; CDR3aa: CASSLEAAYEQYF
v_gene: TRBV10-1; j_gene: TRBJ2-7; abundance: medium-sized; CDR3aa: CASSERVTYEQYF
v_gene: TRBV5-1; j_gene: TRBJ2-5; abundance: medium-sized; CDR3aa: CASSFRDREETQYF
v_gene: TRBV2; j_gene: TRBJ2-3; abundance: medium-sized; CDR3aa: CASSTTSGGTSTDTQYF
v_gene: TRBV5-5; j_gene: TRBJ2-7; abundance: medium-sized; CDR3aa: CASSLGFAGPFYEQYF
v_gene: TRBV7-2; j_gene: TRBJ2-7; abundance: medium-sized; CDR3aa: CASSLSWDREHEQYF
v_gene: TRBV27; j_gene: TRBJ1-1; abundance: medium-sized; CDR3aa: CASTPDRGRTEAFF
v_gene: TRBV27; j_gene: TRBJ1-6; abundance: medium-sized; CDR3aa: CASSLGTGGNSPLHF
v_gene: TRBV10-3; j_gene: TRBJ2-2; abundance: medium-sized; CDR3aa: CAISVAWDTGELFF
v_gene: TRBV7-8; j_gene: TRBJ1-2; abundance: medium-sized; CDR3aa: CASSLHSGYGYTF
v_gene: TRBV9; j_gene: TRBJ2-2; abundance: medium-sized; CDR3aa: CASSSLAHNTGELFF
v_gene: TRBV5-1; j_gene: TRBJ1-3; abundance: medium-sized; CDR3aa: CASRGGYSGNTIYF
v_gene: TRBV30; j_gene: TRBJ2-7; abundance: medium-sized; CDR3aa: CAGSGFQVPYEQYF
v_gene: TRBV18; j_gene: TRBJ2-5; abundance: medium-sized; CDR3aa: CASSRDSYQETQYF
v_gene: TRBV6-4; j_gene: TRBJ1-1; abundance: medium-sized; CDR3aa: CASSRGQNTEAFF
v_gene: TRBV9; j_gene: TRBJ2-1; abundance: medium-sized; CDR3aa: CASSGSSGSPIYNEQFF
v_gene: TRBV18; j_gene: TRBJ2-3; abundance: medium-sized; CDR3aa: CASSPWGAIDTQYF
v_gene: TRBV5-4; j_gene: TRBJ2-3; abundance: medium-sized; CDR3aa: CASSWTSGSTDTQYF
v_gene: TRBV5-1; j_gene: TRBJ2-1; abundance: medium-sized; CDR3aa: CASSFLAGEQFF
v_gene: TRBV11-1; j_gene: TRBJ1-2; abundance: medium-sized; CDR3aa: CASSLNTGGYGYTF
v_gene: TRBV2; j_gene: TRBJ2-7; abundance: medium-sized; CDR3aa: CASSRRSGYEQYF
v_gene: TRBV6-1; j_gene: TRBJ1-5; abundance: medium-sized; CDR3aa: CASSERRQYSNQPQHF
v_gene: TRBV25-1; j_gene: TRBJ2-2; abundance: medium-sized; CDR3aa: CASSEHNTGELFF
v_gene: TRBV7-2; j_gene: TRBJ2-5; abundance: medium-sized; CDR3aa: CASSPQLAGGVTQYF
v_gene: TRBV18; j_gene: TRBJ2-7; abundance: medium-sized; CDR3aa: CASSPETGYYEQYF
v_gene: TRBV2; j_gene: TRBJ1-4; abundance: medium-sized; CDR3aa: CAGGKTGKNEKLFF
v_gene: TRBV7-2; j_gene: TRBJ1-3; abundance: medium-sized; CDR3aa: CASSFSRGPHSGNTIYF
v_gene: TRBV7-9; j_gene: TRBJ2-7; abundance: medium-sized; CDR3aa: CASSLRPSGKSFMGEQYF